This TCR beta chain appears in the sequencing data of a study of PD-1 blockade in classical Hodgkin lymphoma. As for the study in general: Patients were treated with nivolumab at 3 mg/kg, and this was given intravenously every 2 weeks.

Notes on this clone: Its antigen is not identified.

General observations from the study: CD4+ TCR diversity, unlike CD8+, climbed significantly by C4D1. Reports indicated that newly diagnosed patients had lower baseline TCR diversity than healthy donors did.

Brentuximab vedotin exposure varied, and every patient relapsed after autologous stem cell transplantation. Using immunoSEQ multiplex PCR, the repertoire was profiled, and TCRdb retains in-frame clones only, with some absent. Of 47,000 or so clones in the sample, about three quarters are singletons; the top ten hold around 10%. Sequencing was performed on peripheral blood mononuclear cells (PBMCs), taken at baseline. The sequence was obtained from a human donor with classical Hodgkin lymphoma.

The CDR3 region has the DNA TGCGCCAGCAGCGAAGGAAACTATGGCTACACCTTC. Its protein product is CASSEGNYGYTF. This chain connects TRBV4-1 to TRBJ1-2; D gene unclear. Germline loops: CDR1 MGHRA, CDR2 YSYEKL. V dropped 5 bases and J dropped 2 bases, with 6 bases sitting between them. The CDR3 runs 12 residues.